Listed below are T cell receptor beta chains from one sample, sequenced in a study of T cells in Graves' hyperthyroidism and ophthalmopathy. TCRdb re-called the multiplex PCR reads with MiXCR, one entry per CDR3 protein. The sample includes more than 300,000 distinct CDR3 sequences, about a sixth seen only once; the top ten take around a third. The sample was blood. All receptors come from a woman in her twenties or thirties with Graves' hyperthyroidism that later progressed to Graves' ophthalmopathy. The conserved cysteine and the conserved F or W are not part of the CDR3 here. The order of the fields is CDR3 protein, V gene, J gene.

cdr3_aa: ATSDRTAQPQH
v_call: TRBV24-1
j_call: TRBJ1-5

cdr3_aa: AWETGGGEKLF
v_call: TRBV30
j_call: TRBJ1-4

cdr3_aa: ATRPRPSMSEQY
v_call: TRBV28
j_call: TRBJ2-7

cdr3_aa: ASRSWDFQETQY
v_call: TRBV28
j_call: TRBJ2-5

cdr3_aa: AISESPGPNTEAF
v_call: TRBV10-3
j_call: TRBJ1-1

cdr3_aa: ASSFGTGKGYGYT
v_call: TRBV5-1
j_call: TRBJ1-2

cdr3_aa: ASSQVGLDTQY
v_call: TRBV4-1
j_call: TRBJ2-3

cdr3_aa: ASSSIRGPSSYNSPLH
v_call: TRBV12-3/TRBV12-4
j_call: TRBJ1-6

cdr3_aa: ASSQDSNEQY
v_call: TRBV4-2
j_call: TRBJ2-7

cdr3_aa: ATSKTQGASSEAF
v_call: TRBV10-3
j_call: TRBJ1-1

cdr3_aa: ASQAGGSSQPQH
v_call: TRBV11-3
j_call: TRBJ1-5

cdr3_aa: ASSHPRFRDRGLENEKLF
v_call: TRBV4-1
j_call: TRBJ1-4

cdr3_aa: ASSQAPGVGETQY
v_call: TRBV4-1
j_call: TRBJ2-5

cdr3_aa: ASSSSGWTNEKLF
v_call: TRBV28
j_call: TRBJ1-4

cdr3_aa: ASNLLAGGFNEQF
v_call: TRBV11-2
j_call: TRBJ2-1

cdr3_aa: ASSLLSGVYNEQF
v_call: TRBV12-3/TRBV12-4
j_call: TRBJ2-1

cdr3_aa: ASSQVEGLSTDTQY
v_call: TRBV4-1
j_call: TRBJ2-3

cdr3_aa: ASSYFGTVSHNEKLF
v_call: TRBV6-5
j_call: TRBJ1-4

cdr3_aa: ASSLTWVGGTTYEQY
v_call: TRBV5-6
j_call: TRBJ2-7

cdr3_aa: ASSLDLRGLAGDNEQF
v_call: TRBV11-2
j_call: TRBJ2-1

cdr3_aa: ASSQGHKAYEQY
v_call: TRBV3-1
j_call: TRBJ2-7

cdr3_aa: ASSPPRDTGELF
v_call: TRBV6-1
j_call: TRBJ2-2

cdr3_aa: ASSFRRMGGNQPQH
v_call: TRBV28
j_call: TRBJ1-5

cdr3_aa: ASSLVGGDSSEQY
v_call: TRBV11-3
j_call: TRBJ2-7

cdr3_aa: ASSTRDNLGYGYT
v_call: TRBV12-3/TRBV12-4
j_call: TRBJ1-2

cdr3_aa: ASSDFVDIYREGDTQY
v_call: TRBV6-1
j_call: TRBJ2-3

cdr3_aa: AIQGLYSSEAF
v_call: TRBV10-3
j_call: TRBJ1-1